This TCR beta chain emerged from a study of shared clonotypes between healthy human individuals. Study-level results: There were few donors, and this limited the genetic and exposure-history diversity represented.

Looked up from germline, CDR1 is SQVTM and CDR2 is ANQGSEA. This CDR3 spans 11 amino acids. Template for every sorted-subset replicate PCR totaled about 200 ng DNA, approximately 30,000 T cell genomes. Original handling: As immunoSEQ supplied junction-only sequences (without quality scores), filtering differed. The table came from immunoSEQ multiplex PCR; TCRdb's copy has only in-frame clones and leaves some out. That table is the source of V, J and clone size, and D and trimming were worked out from the DNA. The sample lists roughly 640,000 clones; more than 95% were seen once. For this clone: The antigen remains undetermined.

Material: naive CD4+ T cells sorted from blood. Subset specified: CD45RA+ positively selected. The source is a woman between 25 and 40 years old in good health. V gene TRBV29-1 combines with J gene TRBJ1-3; D possibly corresponds to TRBD1 (5 bases). This CDR3 is CRGDSGNTIYF. The CDR3, as DNA: TGCAGAGGGGACTCTGGAAACACCATATATTTT.